Below are 10 T cell receptor beta chains sequenced from a single sample in a study of early T cells in non-severe SARS-CoV-2 infection. In TCRdb, the 5' RACE reads were re-called with MiXCR into one record per CDR3 protein. The sample includes about 77,000 distinct CDR3 sequences, about 5% of them seen just once. The specimen comprised whole blood, sampled at baseline. The origin of the receptors is an adult who was a healthcare worker with PCR-confirmed SARS-CoV-2 infection or an uninfected control (not recorded which).

This clonotype was counted only a few times. No conserved phenylalanine or tryptophan ends this CDR3, so it is likely a read error. J is TRBJ1-6 and V is TRBV14, with TRBD1 identical over 8 bases. The germline V gene has CDR1 SGHDN and CDR2 FVKESK. CDR3 length: 17 amino acids. The J segment lost 10 bases and the V segment lost 4 bases, leaving 15 bases of the junction unmatched. The CDR3 DNA reads as TGTGCCAGCAGCCCCCGACAGGGGATGGCATTGGGATCACCCCTCCACCTT. It codes for CASSPRQGMALGSPLHL.

A few counts support this clonotype. The V call is TRBV15, the J call TRBJ1-1; a weak D match, TRBD1 (5 bases). Germline CDR1 reads LNHNV; CDR2 reads YYDKDF (reference sequence). The CDR3 extends over 18 amino acids. V was clipped by 3 bases and J by 1 base, with 21 bases between them. The CDR3 bases are TGTGCCACCAGCAGGCAAGGCAGGGCGTTCGTCCGGAACACTGAAGCTTTCTTT. Translated: CATSRQGRAFVRNTEAFF. The complete variable domain, with remaining parts taken from reference TRBV15 and TRBJ1-1, reads DAMVIQNPRYQVTQFGKPVTLSCSQTLNHNVMYWYQQKSSQAPKLLFHYYDKDFNNEADTPDNFQSRRPNTSFCFLDIRSPGLGDTAMYLCATSRQGRAFVRNTEAFFGQGTRLTVV.

This clonotype was counted many times. This CDR3 is CASSAGSLNQPQHF. The CDR3 nucleotides are TGCGCCAGCAGCGCCGGGTCCCTAAATCAGCCCCAGCATTTT. V gene TRBV5-1 combines with J gene TRBJ1-5; no clear D gene. The CDR3 covers 14 residues. CDR1 is SGHRS, CDR2 YFSETQ, per germline. Trimming left V 4 bases short and J 4 bases short, with 12 bases between.

The gene calls are TRBV4-1 and TRBJ1-2; TRBD1 matches at 9 bases. The CDR3 is made up of 16 amino acids. The J segment lost 2 bases and the V segment lost 0 bases, leaving 4 bases of the junction unmatched. Germline V gene lookup returns CDR1 MGHRA and CDR2 YSYEKL. CDR3: CASSQDGQGINYGYTF. The CDR3, as DNA: TGCGCCAGCAGCCAAGATGGACAGGGGATAAACTATGGCTACACCTTC.

The sample holds many counts of this clonotype. The chain couples TRBV12-3 or TRBV12-4 to TRBJ2-5; D possibly corresponds to TRBD2 (5 bases). This CDR3 contains 12 residues. Between the trimmed V and J ends, which lost 1 base and 9 bases, there was a span of 9 bases. This CDR3 reads CASSLGPGAQYF. CDR3 nucleotide sequence: TGTGCCAGCAGTTTAGGCCCCGGGGCCCAGTACTTC.

This clonotype has a count of ten or more. J is TRBJ1-4 and V is TRBV27, with D perhaps matching TRBD1 (5 bases). Trimming removed 3 bases from V and 0 bases from J, with 11 bases in between. The CDR3 is 16 amino acids. Per germline, CDR1 MNHEY and CDR2 SMNVEV (reference sequence). CDR3 nucleotide sequence: TGTGCCAGCAGTTTGACAGCCTCTGCAACTAATGAAAAACTGTTTTTT. It encodes CASSLTASATNEKLFF.

This clonotype turned up a few times. The rearrangement links TRBV10-3 to TRBJ1-1; no clear D. The V and J ends lost 5 bases and 7 bases respectively, with 11 bases between them. The CDR3 is 12 amino acids. Germline assignment: CDR1 ENHRY and CDR2 SYGVKD. DNA of the CDR3: TGTGCCATCAGTTGGACGGACCATGAAGCTTTCTTT. Translation: CAISWTDHEAFF.

This clonotype occurred many times. The genes are TRBV7-9 and TRBJ2-7, with unresolved D. This CDR3 is 12 amino acids long. V was pared by 8 bases and J by 2 bases, with 10 bases between. Germline V CDR1 and CDR2: SEHNR, FQNEAQ (reference sequence). CDR3 in amino acids: CASARQPYEQYF. CDR3 coding DNA: TGTGCCAGCGCGAGGCAGCCCTACGAGCAGTACTTC.

This clonotype was seen more than once but under ten times. The rearrangement links TRBV10-3 to TRBJ2-7, with 7 bases lining up with TRBD1. Germline trimming cut 10 bases from V and 1 base from J; bases unmatched to any gene: 10. Germline values: CDR1 ENHRY, CDR2 SYGVKD. The CDR3 consists of 14 residues. The CDR3 reads CATCEGALSYEQYF. The CDR3 DNA reads TGTGCCACCTGTGAGGGGGCCCTTTCCTACGAGCAGTACTTC.

This clonotype occurred many times. This sequence joins TRBV28 and TRBJ2-3; 10 bases are shared with TRBD1. Germline-derived CDR1 and CDR2 are MDHEN and SYDVKM. V shed 4 bases, J shed 4 bases, and the junction held 5 bases outside the gene matches. CDR3 length: 15 residues. CDR3 loop: CASSSYGQGADTQYF. CDR3 nucleotides: TGTGCCAGCAGTTCCTACGGACAGGGGGCAGATACGCAGTATTTT.